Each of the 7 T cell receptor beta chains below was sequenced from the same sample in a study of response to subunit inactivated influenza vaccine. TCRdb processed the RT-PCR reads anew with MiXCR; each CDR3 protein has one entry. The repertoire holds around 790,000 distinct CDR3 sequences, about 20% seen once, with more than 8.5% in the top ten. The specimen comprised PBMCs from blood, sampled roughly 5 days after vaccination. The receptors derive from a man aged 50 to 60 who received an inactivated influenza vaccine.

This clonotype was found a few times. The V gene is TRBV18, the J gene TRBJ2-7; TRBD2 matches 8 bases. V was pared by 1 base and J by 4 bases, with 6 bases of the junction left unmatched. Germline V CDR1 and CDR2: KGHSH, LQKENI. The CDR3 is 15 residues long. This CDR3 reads CASSPLGTRGYEQYF. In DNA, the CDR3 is TGTGCCAGCTCACCACTCGGGACTAGGGGTTACGAGCAGTACTTC.

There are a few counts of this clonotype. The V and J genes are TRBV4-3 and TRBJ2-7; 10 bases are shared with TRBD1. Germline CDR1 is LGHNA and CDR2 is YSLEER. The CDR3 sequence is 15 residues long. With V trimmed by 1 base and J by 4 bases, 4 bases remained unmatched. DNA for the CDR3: TGCGCCAGCAGCCAAGCGGGACAGGGGTTATACGAGCAGTACTTC. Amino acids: CASSQAGQGLYEQYF.

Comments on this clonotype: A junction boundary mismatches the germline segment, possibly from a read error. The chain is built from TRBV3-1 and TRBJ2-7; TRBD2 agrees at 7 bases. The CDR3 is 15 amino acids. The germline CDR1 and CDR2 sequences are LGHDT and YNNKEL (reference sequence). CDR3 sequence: CASSPAGPGSVGTHF. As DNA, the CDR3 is TGTGCCAGCAGCCCAGCGGGGCCAGGGAGCGTCGGCACGCACTTC.

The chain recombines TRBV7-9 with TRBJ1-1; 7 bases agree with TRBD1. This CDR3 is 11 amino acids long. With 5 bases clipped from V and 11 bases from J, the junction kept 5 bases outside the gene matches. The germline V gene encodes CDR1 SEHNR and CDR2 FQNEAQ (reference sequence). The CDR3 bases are TGTGCCAGCAGCCCCGACAGGGTTGCTTTCTTT. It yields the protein CASSPDRVAFF.

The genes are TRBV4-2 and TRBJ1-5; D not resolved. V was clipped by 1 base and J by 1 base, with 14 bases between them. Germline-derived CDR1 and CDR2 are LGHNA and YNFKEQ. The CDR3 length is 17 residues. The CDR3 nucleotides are TGTGCCAGCAGCCAAGGCCCTCCCTGGGAGAGCAATCAGCCCCAGCATTTT. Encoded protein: CASSQGPPWESNQPQHF.

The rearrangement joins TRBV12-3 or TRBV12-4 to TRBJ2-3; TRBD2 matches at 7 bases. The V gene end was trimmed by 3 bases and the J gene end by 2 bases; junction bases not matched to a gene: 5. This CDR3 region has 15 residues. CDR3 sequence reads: CASSFSSGYTDTQYF. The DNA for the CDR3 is TGTGCCAGCAGTTTTTCTAGCGGTTACACAGATACGCAGTATTTT.

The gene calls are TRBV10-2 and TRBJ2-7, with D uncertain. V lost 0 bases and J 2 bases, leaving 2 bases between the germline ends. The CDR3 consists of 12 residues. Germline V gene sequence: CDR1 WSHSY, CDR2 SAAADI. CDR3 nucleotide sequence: TGCGCCAGCAGTGAGTCGACCTACGAGCAGTACTTC. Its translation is CASSESTYEQYF.